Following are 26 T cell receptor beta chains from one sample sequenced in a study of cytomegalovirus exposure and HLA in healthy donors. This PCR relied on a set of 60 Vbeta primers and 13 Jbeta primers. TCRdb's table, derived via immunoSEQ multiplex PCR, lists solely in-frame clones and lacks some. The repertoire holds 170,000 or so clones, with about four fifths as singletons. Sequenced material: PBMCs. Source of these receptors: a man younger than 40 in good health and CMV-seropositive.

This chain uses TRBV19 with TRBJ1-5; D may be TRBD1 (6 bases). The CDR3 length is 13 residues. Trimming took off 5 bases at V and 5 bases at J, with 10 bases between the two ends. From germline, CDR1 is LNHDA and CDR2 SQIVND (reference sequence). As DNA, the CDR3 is TGTGCCAGTAGTTTACAGGGTTATCAGCCCCAGCATTTT. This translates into CASSLQGYQPQHF.

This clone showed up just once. CDR3 sequence reads: CASSPGGLGGDTEAFF. CDR3 bases: TGTGCCAGCAGCCCCGGGGGACTGGGTGGGGACACTGAAGCTTTCTTT. The chain uses TRBV7-2 and TRBJ1-1; tentatively, D is TRBD1 (5 bases). The germline V and J ends were trimmed by 5 bases and 3 bases, with 19 bases remaining between them. CDR1 is SGHTA and CDR2 is FQGNSA in the germline V gene. The CDR3 loop spans 16 amino acids.

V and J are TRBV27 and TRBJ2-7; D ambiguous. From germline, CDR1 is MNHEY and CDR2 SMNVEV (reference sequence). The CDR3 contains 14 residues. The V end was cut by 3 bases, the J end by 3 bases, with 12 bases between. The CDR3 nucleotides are TGTGCCAGCAGTTTTATTTCTGGCCGCTACGAGCAGTACTTC. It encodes CASSFISGRYEQYF.

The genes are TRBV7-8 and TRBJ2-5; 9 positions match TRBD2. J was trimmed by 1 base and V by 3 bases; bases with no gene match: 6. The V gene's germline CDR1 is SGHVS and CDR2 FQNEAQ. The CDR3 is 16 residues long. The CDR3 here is CASSFPRGGAQETQYF. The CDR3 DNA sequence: TGTGCCAGCAGCTTCCCCCGCGGGGGGGCCCAAGAGACCCAGTACTTC.

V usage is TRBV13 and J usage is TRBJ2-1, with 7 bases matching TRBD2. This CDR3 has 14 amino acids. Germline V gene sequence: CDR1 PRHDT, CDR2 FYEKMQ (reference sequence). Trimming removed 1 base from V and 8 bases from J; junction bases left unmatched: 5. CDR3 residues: CASSLDREVYEQFF. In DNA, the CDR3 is TGTGCCAGCAGCTTAGACCGGGAGGTTTATGAGCAGTTCTTC.

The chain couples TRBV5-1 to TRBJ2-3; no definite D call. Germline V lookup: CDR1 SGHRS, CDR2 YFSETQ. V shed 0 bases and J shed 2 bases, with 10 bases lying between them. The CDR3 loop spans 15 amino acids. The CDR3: CASSLAQLATDTQYF. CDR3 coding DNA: TGCGCCAGCAGCTTGGCTCAGTTAGCCACAGATACGCAGTATTTT.

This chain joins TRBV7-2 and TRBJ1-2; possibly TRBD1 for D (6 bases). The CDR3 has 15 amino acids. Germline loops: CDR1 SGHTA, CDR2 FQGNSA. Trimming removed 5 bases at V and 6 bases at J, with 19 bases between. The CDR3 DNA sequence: TGTGCCAGCAGCCCAGCGCAGGGGCCTTGGGATGGCTACACCTTC. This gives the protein CASSPAQGPWDGYTF.

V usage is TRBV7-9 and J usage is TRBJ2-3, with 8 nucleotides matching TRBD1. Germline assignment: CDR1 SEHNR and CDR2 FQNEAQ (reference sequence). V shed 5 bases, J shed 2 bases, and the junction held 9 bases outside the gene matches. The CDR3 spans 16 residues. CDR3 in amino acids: CASSSPRDRYTDTQYF. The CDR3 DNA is TGTGCCAGCAGCAGCCCCCGGGACAGGTACACAGATACGCAGTATTTT.

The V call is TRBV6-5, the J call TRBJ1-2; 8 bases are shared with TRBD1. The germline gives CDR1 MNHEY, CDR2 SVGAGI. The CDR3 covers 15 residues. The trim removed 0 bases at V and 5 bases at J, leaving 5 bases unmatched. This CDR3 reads CASSYSGQALYGYTF. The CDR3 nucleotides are TGTGCCAGCAGTTACTCGGGACAGGCCCTATATGGCTACACCTTC.

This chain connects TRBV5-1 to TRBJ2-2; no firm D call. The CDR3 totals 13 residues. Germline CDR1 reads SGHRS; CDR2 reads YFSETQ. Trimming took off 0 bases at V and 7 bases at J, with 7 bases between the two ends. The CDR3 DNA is TGCGCCAGCAGCTTGGCACCGGTCGGGGAGCTGTTTTTT. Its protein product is CASSLAPVGELFF.

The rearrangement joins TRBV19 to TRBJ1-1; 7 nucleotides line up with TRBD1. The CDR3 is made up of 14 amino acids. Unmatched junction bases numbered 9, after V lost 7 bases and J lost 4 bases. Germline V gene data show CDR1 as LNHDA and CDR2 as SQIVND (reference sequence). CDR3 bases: TGTGCCAGTACCGCGACAGGGTTCCGCACTGAAGCTTTCTTT. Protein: CASTATGFRTEAFF.

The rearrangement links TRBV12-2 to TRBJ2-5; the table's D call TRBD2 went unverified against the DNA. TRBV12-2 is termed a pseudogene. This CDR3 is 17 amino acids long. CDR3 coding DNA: TGTGCAAGTCGCCATCGGACTAGCGGGCGGGAACAAGAGACCCAGTACTTC. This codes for CASRHRTSGREQETQYF.

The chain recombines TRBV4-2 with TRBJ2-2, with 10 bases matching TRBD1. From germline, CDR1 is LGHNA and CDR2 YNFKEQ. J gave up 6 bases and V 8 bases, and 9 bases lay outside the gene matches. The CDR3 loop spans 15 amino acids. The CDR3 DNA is TGTGCCAGCGGAATCCGGGACAGGGGCCCCGGGGAGCTGTTTTTT. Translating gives CASGIRDRGPGELFF.

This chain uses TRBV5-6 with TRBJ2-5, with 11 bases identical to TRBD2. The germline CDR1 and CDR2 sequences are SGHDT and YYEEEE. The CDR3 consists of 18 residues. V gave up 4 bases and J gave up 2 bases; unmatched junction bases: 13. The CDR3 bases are TGTGCCAGCAGCACAGACTTTCCGGGACTAGCGGATCAAGAGACCCAGTACTTC. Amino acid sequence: CASSTDFPGLADQETQYF.

CDR3 sequence (DNA): TGTGCCAGCGGCCAGGGGCTATTCTACGAGCAGTACTTC. Amino acids: CASGQGLFYEQYF. The V and J genes are TRBV6-5 and TRBJ2-5; possible D gene TRBD1, 6 bases. The J call may not be correct, given that the DNA end is closer to TRBJ2-7. CDR1 is MNHEY and CDR2 is SVGAGI in the germline V gene. The CDR3 runs 13 residues.

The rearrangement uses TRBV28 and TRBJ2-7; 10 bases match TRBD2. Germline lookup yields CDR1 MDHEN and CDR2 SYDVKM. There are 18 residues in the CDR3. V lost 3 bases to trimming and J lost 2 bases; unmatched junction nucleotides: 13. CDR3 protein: CASSFSPWTSGSTYEQYF. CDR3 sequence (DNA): TGTGCCAGCAGTTTTTCCCCTTGGACTAGCGGTTCAACCTACGAGCAGTACTTC.

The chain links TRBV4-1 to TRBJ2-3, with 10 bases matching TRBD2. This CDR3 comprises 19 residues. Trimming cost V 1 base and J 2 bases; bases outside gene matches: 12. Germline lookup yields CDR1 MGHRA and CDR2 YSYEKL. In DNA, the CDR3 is TGCGCCAGCAGCCAAGTAACGGTGCTAGCGGGAGTGAACACAGATACGCAGTATTTT. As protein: CASSQVTVLAGVNTDTQYF.

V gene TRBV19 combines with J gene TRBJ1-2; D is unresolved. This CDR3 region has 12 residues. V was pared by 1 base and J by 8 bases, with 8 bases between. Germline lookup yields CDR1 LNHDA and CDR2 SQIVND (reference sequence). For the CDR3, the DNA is TGTGCCAGTAGTATAGGTTCAGGAGGCTACACCTTC. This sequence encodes CASSIGSGGYTF.

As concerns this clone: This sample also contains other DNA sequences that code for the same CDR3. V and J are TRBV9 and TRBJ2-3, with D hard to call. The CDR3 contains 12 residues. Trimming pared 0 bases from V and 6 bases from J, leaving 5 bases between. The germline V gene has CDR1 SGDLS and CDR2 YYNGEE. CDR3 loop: CASSVALDTQYF. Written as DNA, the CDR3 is TGTGCCAGCAGCGTAGCTTTGGATACGCAGTATTTT.

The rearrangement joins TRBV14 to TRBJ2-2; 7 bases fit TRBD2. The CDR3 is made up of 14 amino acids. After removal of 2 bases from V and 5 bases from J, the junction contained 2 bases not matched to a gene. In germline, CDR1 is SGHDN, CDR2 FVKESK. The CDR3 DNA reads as TGTGCCAGCAGCCAAAGAGCGGGGACCGGGGAGCTGTTTTTT. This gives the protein CASSQRAGTGELFF.

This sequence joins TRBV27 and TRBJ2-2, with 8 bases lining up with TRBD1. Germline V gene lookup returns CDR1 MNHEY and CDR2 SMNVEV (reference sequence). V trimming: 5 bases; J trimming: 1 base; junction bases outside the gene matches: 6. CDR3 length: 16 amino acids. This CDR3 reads CASSRPGQVNTGELFF. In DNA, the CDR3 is TGTGCCAGCAGTAGGCCGGGACAGGTGAACACCGGGGAGCTGTTTTTT.

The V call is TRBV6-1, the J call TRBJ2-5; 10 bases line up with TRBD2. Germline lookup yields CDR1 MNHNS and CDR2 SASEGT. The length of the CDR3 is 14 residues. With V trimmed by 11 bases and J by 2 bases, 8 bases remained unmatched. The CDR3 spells CASGGSGGQETQYF. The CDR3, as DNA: TGTGCCTCAGGGGGTAGCGGGGGGCAAGAGACCCAGTACTTC.

The CDR3 nucleotides are TGTGCCACCAGCAGAGACCAGGGAAACCCCCAAGAGACCCAGTACTTC. Translated, it gives CATSRDQGNPQETQYF. The rearrangement links TRBV15 to TRBJ2-5; a possible D gene is TRBD1 (5 bases). The germline CDR1 and CDR2 sequences are LNHNV and YYDKDF (reference sequence). V lost 0 bases, J lost 1 base, and 12 bases lay in between. The CDR3 extends over 16 amino acids.

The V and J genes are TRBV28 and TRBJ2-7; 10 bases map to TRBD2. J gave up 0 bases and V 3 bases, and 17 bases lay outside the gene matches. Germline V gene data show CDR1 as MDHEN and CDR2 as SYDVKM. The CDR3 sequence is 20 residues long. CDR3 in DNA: TGTGCCAGCAGTTTTGGGGCCCTGGGGACTAGCGAGAAATTCTCCTACGAGCAGTACTTC. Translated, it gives CASSFGALGTSEKFSYEQYF.

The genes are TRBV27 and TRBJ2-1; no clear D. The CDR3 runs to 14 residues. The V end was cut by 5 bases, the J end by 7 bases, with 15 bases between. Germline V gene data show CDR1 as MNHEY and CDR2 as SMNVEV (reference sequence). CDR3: CASSPIEKKNEQFF. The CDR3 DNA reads TGTGCCAGCAGTCCCATAGAGAAGAAGAATGAGCAGTTCTTC.

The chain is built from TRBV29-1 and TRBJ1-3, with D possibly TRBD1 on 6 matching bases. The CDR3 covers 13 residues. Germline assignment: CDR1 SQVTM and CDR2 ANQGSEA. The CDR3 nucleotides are TGCAGGAGGGGGGGGGCGCCTAGAAACACCATATATTTT. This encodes CRRGGAPRNTIYF.